These 22 T cell receptor beta chains share one sample of origin, sequenced in a study of Graves' ophthalmopathy and Graves' hyperthyroidism. Scientists amplified the TCR beta CDR3 regions from RNA transcripts. The library came from an HTBI-primed first-round RT-PCR and a second-round multiplex PCR. In TCRdb, the multiplex PCR reads were re-called with MiXCR into one record per CDR3 protein. Of more than 1,000,000 distinct CDR3 sequences listed, less than 45% are singletons. Sequenced: peripheral blood or thyroid tissue (not recorded which). These receptor sequences come from an adult man with Graves' hyperthyroidism.

This clonotype has a handful of counts. The chain employs TRBV5-6 and TRBJ2-7; TRBD1 matches at 7 bases. J was trimmed by 5 bases and V by 4 bases; bases with no gene match: 9. Germline V gene sequence: CDR1 SGHDT, CDR2 YYEEEE. This CDR3 has 14 residues. The CDR3 reads CASSTAGGSNEQYF. The DNA for the CDR3 is TGTGCCAGCAGCACGGCAGGGGGTTCCAACGAGCAGTACTTC.

The chain has TRBV25-1 and TRBJ1-6; TRBD1 aligns across 7 bases. Looked up from germline, CDR1 is MGHDK and CDR2 is SYGVNS. V gave up 11 bases and J gave up 6 bases; unmatched junction bases: 13. This CDR3 is 15 amino acids long. The chain's CDR3 is CAWSVRDRINSPLHF. The CDR3 DNA sequence: TGTGCCTGGAGTGTTCGGGACAGAATTAATTCACCCCTCCACTTT.

With regard to this clonotype: Its ends do not fully match the called genes, so a read error is possible. The chain is built from TRBV24-1 and TRBJ2-7, with 7 bases identical to TRBD1. Germline V gene data show CDR1 as KGHDR and CDR2 as SFDVKD. There are 15 residues in the CDR3. The CDR3 DNA is TGCGCCAGCAGTGCCCGGACAGGAAGACACTACGAGCAGTACTTC. It encodes CASSARTGRHYEQYF.

The chain employs TRBV6-1 and TRBJ1-5, with TRBD1 matching over 9 bases. Germline V CDR1 and CDR2: MNHNS, SASEGT. Trimming cost V 2 bases and J 2 bases; bases outside gene matches: 4. This CDR3 comprises 16 residues. The CDR3 sequence is CASSETGGAGNQPQHF. DNA of the CDR3: TGTGCCAGCAGTGAAACAGGGGGCGCGGGCAATCAGCCCCAGCATTTT.

There are a few counts of this clonotype. The chain recombines TRBV24-1 with TRBJ2-5, with 7 nucleotides matching TRBD2. The V gene end was trimmed by 11 bases and the J gene end by 2 bases; junction bases not matched to a gene: 7. Germline V gene sequence: CDR1 KGHDR, CDR2 SFDVKD. The CDR3 has 13 residues. CDR3 sequence: CASNLAVQETQYF. The CDR3 DNA reads TGTGCCAGCAACCTAGCGGTACAAGAGACCCAGTACTTC.

This clonotype was seen many times. The chain couples TRBV7-9 to TRBJ2-2; perhaps TRBD1 as D (6 bases). Trimming removed 3 bases at V and 0 bases at J, with 8 bases between. This CDR3 has 15 residues. Germline V gene data show CDR1 as SEHNR and CDR2 as FQNEAQ (reference sequence). The CDR3 here is CASSFRGTNTGELFF. The CDR3 DNA is TGTGCCAGCAGCTTTAGGGGGACGAACACCGGGGAGCTGTTTTTT. Complete variable domain (other parts from reference TRBV7-9 and TRBJ2-2): DTGVSQNPRHKITKRGQNVTFRCDPISEHNRLYWYRQTLGQGPEFLTYFQNEAQLEKSRLLSDRFSAERPKGSFSTLEIQRTEQGDSAMYLCASSFRGTNTGELFFGEGSRLTVL.

The table lists this clonotype with a few counts. V and J are TRBV7-2 and TRBJ2-5; TRBD2 matches at 9 bases. After removal of 6 bases from V and 4 bases from J, the junction contained 9 bases not matched to a gene. The CDR3 loop spans 15 amino acids. The germline V gene has CDR1 SGHTA and CDR2 FQGNSA. In nucleotides, the CDR3 is TGTGCCAGCAGTCCTTCGGCGCGGGAGGGAGAGACCCAGTACTTC. Amino acid sequence: CASSPSAREGETQYF.

In its sample, this clonotype was seen a few times. The chain uses TRBV6-1 and TRBJ2-5; 8 bases fit TRBD1. With 4 bases clipped from V and 4 bases from J, the junction kept 8 bases outside the gene matches. The CDR3 loop spans 15 amino acids. Germline V CDR1 and CDR2: MNHNS, SASEGT. CDR3 DNA: TGTGCCAGCAGTGTAGACAGGGGCCTTAGAGAGACCCAGTACTTC. This encodes CASSVDRGLRETQYF.

This clonotype came up many times. The J gene is TRBJ1-1, the V gene TRBV15; D ambiguous. Germline V CDR1 and CDR2: LNHNV, YYDKDF (reference sequence). V lost 0 bases and J lost 3, with 11 bases in between. CDR3 length: 15 amino acids. CDR3 DNA: TGTGCCACCAGCAGAGATCTGGAGCGGGACACTGAAGCTTTCTTT. This sequence encodes CATSRDLERDTEAFF.

This sequence joins TRBV6-2 or TRBV6-3 and TRBJ1-1, with D unclear. The CDR3 has 13 residues. V lost 10 bases to trimming and J lost 2 bases, with 14 bases between them. Germline loops: CDR1 MNHEY, CDR2 SVGEGT. The CDR3 is CATMRVLNTEAFF. CDR3 coding DNA: TGTGCCACCATGCGGGTTTTAAACACTGAAGCTTTCTTT.

This clonotype was recorded many times. The rearrangement joins TRBV5-8 to TRBJ2-5; D uncertain. The germline V and J ends were trimmed by 4 bases and 10 bases, with 14 bases remaining between them. Germline V gene data show CDR1 as SGHTS and CDR2 as YDEGEE. The CDR3 totals 12 residues. The CDR3, as DNA: TGTGCCAGCAGCCTCCAAGATGAGGTCCAGTACTTC. Residues: CASSLQDEVQYF.

The chain has TRBV20-1 and TRBJ2-7; 7 bases align to TRBD1. The CDR3 spans 14 residues. Trimming cost V 0 bases and J 2 bases; bases outside gene matches: 4. The germline gives CDR1 DFQATT, CDR2 SNEGSKA (reference sequence). CDR3 bases: TGCAGTGCTAGAGATCAGGGGGATCCCTACGAGCAGTACTTC. Encoded protein: CSARDQGDPYEQYF.

The chain links TRBV7-9 to TRBJ1-2; maybe TRBD1 (5 bases). Germline V gene sequence: CDR1 SEHNR, CDR2 FQNEAQ (reference sequence). CDR3 length: 16 residues. Trimming took 5 bases from V and 7 from J, leaving 23 bases between them. The CDR3 DNA sequence: TGTGCCAGCAGCCCGAGCGGGGACCGCGGAACCCGTGGCTACACCTTC. Amino acid sequence: CASSPSGDRGTRGYTF.

This clonotype has just one count. This sequence joins TRBV10-3 and TRBJ1-1, with 9 positions matching TRBD1. Losses at the gene ends were 0 bases for V and 10 bases for J; bases not matched to a gene: 3. CDR3 length: 13 amino acids. Germline V gene data show CDR1 as ENHRY and CDR2 as SYGVKD. The CDR3 sequence is CAISESPDRGAFF. CDR3 bases: TGTGCCATCAGTGAGTCCCCGGACAGGGGAGCTTTCTTT.

The chain has TRBV2 and TRBJ2-7; 8 nucleotides align to TRBD2. The germline gives CDR1 SNHLY, CDR2 FYNNEI. V lost 1 base, J lost 3 bases, and 8 bases stayed unmatched. The CDR3 contains 16 residues. As DNA, the CDR3 is TGTGCCAGCAGTGAAGTGTTGGCGGGGGGTATCTACGAGCAGTACTTC. Translating it yields CASSEVLAGGIYEQYF.

This clonotype was counted a single time. V is TRBV5-1 and J is TRBJ2-7, with 12 bases lining up with TRBD1. Germline CDR1 and CDR2: SGHRS and YFSETQ. Germline trimming cut 4 bases from V and 6 bases from J; bases unmatched to any gene: 11. There are 16 residues in the CDR3. DNA of the CDR3: TGCGCCAGCAGCCAAGGGACAGGGGGCGAATCTTCCGAGCAGTACTTC. It specifies CASSQGTGGESSEQYF.

This chain links TRBV29-1 with TRBJ1-1; D gene unclear. The germline V gene has CDR1 SQVTM and CDR2 ANQGSEA. Trimming shortened V by 6 bases and J by 5 bases, and 13 bases separated the two germline ends. The CDR3 covers 12 residues. The CDR3 DNA sequence: TGCAGCGTGCTCCCGGGTGAGACTGAAGCTTTCTTT. Its translation is CSVLPGETEAFF.

The V call is TRBV7-2, the J call TRBJ2-2, with D possibly called TRBD1 or TRBD2 (6 bases each). V lost 5 bases and J 8 bases, leaving 21 bases between the germline ends. The CDR3 has 16 residues. Germline lookup yields CDR1 SGHTA and CDR2 FQGNSA. For the CDR3, the DNA is TGTGCCAGCAGCCAAGTATGGGGGACGGGGGCAGGGGAGCTGTTTTTT. Translating gives CASSQVWGTGAGELFF.

This clonotype showed up just a few times. This sequence joins TRBV19 and TRBJ2-7; perhaps TRBD1 as D (6 bases). The DNA end is a closer match to TRBJ2-1, so the J assignment may be wrong. This CDR3 spans 14 amino acids. The germline CDR1 and CDR2 sequences are LNHDA and SQIVND (reference sequence). CDR3 in DNA: TGTGCCAGTAAGGACAAGCCAGGGGTGGGTGAGCAGTTCTTC. It codes for CASKDKPGVGEQFF.

This clonotype was seen once. The CDR3 region has the DNA TGCGCCAGCAGCCAAAGGGACTGGGGAAGGGGCTCGACCCAGTACTTC. It codes for CASSQRDWGRGSTQYF. V and J are TRBV4-3 and TRBJ2-5; perhaps TRBD2 as D (6 bases). Trimming stripped 2 bases from V and 7 bases from J, with 20 bases between. Germline CDR1 is LGHNA and CDR2 is YSLEER. This CDR3 has 16 residues.

The chain joins TRBV7-9 to TRBJ2-5; D unclear. The CDR3 is made up of 16 amino acids. Trimming removed 1 base at V and 1 base at J, with 13 bases between. Germline V CDR1 and CDR2: SEHNR, FQNEAQ (reference sequence). The CDR3 DNA is TGTGCCAGCAGCTTAGGTTTAGAGAACAGCCAAGAGACCCAGTACTTC. Protein product: CASSLGLENSQETQYF.

Concerning this clonotype itself: A much bigger clone sits one base away, suggesting this may be a read error. The CDR3 coding sequence is TGTGCCAACAGCTTAGCAGGGGACAGGGTCGGGAATCAGCCCCAGCATTTT. This encodes CANSLAGDRVGNQPQHF. The chain is built from TRBV7-2 and TRBJ1-5; 9 bases line up with TRBD1. Germline V gene data show CDR1 as SGHTA and CDR2 as FQGNSA. CDR3 length: 17 amino acids.